This TCR beta chain was identified during a study of liver allograft versus peripheral blood T cells. Study details: Graft-liver T cell receptor repertoires were compared against recipient peripheral blood repertoires.

TCRdb reprocessed the reads with MiXCR, giving one entry per CDR3 protein. The sample includes about 13,000 distinct CDR3 sequences, around 18% of them seen just once. This clonotype was counted a few times. Germline values: CDR1 SEHNR, CDR2 FQNEAQ (reference sequence). The CDR3 length is 17 residues. Trimming cost V 4 bases and J 3 bases, with 20 bases left between them. The TCR originated in a human patient who had a liver transplant. The T cells may come from the graft donor. The chain combines TRBV7-9 with TRBJ2-3, with no clear D. The DNA for the CDR3 is TGTGCCAGCAGCTCCAGGCGTCTAGATCCGTCGACAGATACGCAGTATTTT. Its translation is CASSSRRLDPSTDTQYF.